Listed below are T cell receptor beta chains from one sample, sequenced in a study of OX40 agonist ivuxolimab in advanced cancers. Sequencing used immunoSEQ multiplex PCR; TCRdb keeps in-frame clones, though not all of them. The table lists over 50,000 clones, 82% of them singletons. The sequencing here drew on CD4+ or CD8+ T cells sorted from blood, taken in a trial of the OX40 agonist ivuxolimab. Receptors originate from an adult with an advanced solid tumor such as melanoma, head and neck, liver or kidney cancer. The conserved cysteine and the conserved F or W are not part of the CDR3 here. Size is stated for part of the rows, as once, few or many counts, or as a class when the clone is expanded.

CDR3 length	clone size	V gene	J gene	CDR3 protein
11	.	TRBV6-6	TRBJ1-6	ASIPTANSPLH
13	.	TRBV19	TRBJ2-7	ASRRSRDPSYEQY
13	.	TRBV27	TRBJ2-5	ASSLGGTGYETQY
11	.	TRBV11-3	TRBJ2-2	ASSRKSTGELF
12	once	TRBV7-2	TRBJ2-4	ASSSGGQGNIQY
14	.	TRBV7-9	TRBJ2-7	ASSSLQGGSSYEQY
13	.	TRBV6-1	TRBJ1-4	ASSVWGTTNEKLF
14	.	TRBV14	TRBJ2-2	ASSLSSGGAAGELF
15	.	TRBV11-2	TRBJ2-3	ASSLGHEGGLTDTQY
13	.	TRBV21-1	TRBJ2-7	ASSKAGRGGYEQY
12	.	TRBV6-1	TRBJ2-1	ASRAVGGSNEQF
12	few	TRBV28	TRBJ1-5	ASLPPVSNQPQH
10	.	TRBV5-5	TRBJ2-7	ASSLEWYEQY
9	.	TRBV6-5	TRBJ2-5	ASSELVGQN
12	.	TRBV6-5	TRBJ1-2	ASSYLRDSHGYT
16	.	TRBV5-1	TRBJ1-6	ASSFGTGAPLINSPLH
11	.	TRBV19	TRBJ1-2	ASSSDRVARYT
13	.	TRBV28	TRBJ1-6	ASSWGTDRNSPLH